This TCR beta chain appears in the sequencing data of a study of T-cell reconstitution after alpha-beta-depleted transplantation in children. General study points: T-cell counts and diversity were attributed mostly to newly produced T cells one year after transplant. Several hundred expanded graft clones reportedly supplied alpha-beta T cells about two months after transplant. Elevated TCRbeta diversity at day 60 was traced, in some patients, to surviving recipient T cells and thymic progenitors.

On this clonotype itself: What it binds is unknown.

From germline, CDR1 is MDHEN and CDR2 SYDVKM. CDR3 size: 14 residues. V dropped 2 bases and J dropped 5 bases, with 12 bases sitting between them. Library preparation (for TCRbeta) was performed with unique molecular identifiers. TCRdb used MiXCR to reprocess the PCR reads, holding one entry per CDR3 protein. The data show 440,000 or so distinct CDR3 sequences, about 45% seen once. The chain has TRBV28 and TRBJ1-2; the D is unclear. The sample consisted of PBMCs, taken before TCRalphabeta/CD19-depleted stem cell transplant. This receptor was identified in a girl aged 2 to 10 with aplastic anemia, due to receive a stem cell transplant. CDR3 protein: CASSLKRPAYGYTF. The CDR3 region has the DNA TGTGCCAGCAGTTTAAAGAGGCCAGCTTATGGCTACACCTTC.